This passage covers 27 T cell receptor beta chains from one sample sequenced in a study of beta chain features in type 1 diabetes. Expressed TCRB transcripts were sequenced after all isolated RNA was converted to cDNA. The method was immunoSEQ multiplex PCR; TCRdb's version includes in-frame clones alone and lacks a portion of them. The sample carries 430,000 or so clones, roughly 10% recorded once. The source material was naive CD4+ T cells from blood. These TCRs come from a woman aged 18-30 years in good health.

This clone was observed a few times. This rearrangement joins TRBV5-6 to TRBJ2-5, with 8 bases aligning to TRBD2. CDR3 length: 13 amino acids. Trimming removed 4 bases from V and 4 bases from J; junction bases left unmatched: 3. Germline V gene sequence: CDR1 SGHDT, CDR2 YYEEEE. Here the CDR3 DNA reads TGTGCCAGCAGCCCGGCGGGGGGAGAGACCCAGTACTTC. Its translation: CASSPAGGETQYF.

This clone was counted between two and nine times. The chain joins TRBV29-1 to TRBJ2-1; D possibly corresponds to TRBD1 (6 bases). Germline loops: CDR1 SQVTM, CDR2 ANQGSEA. Trimming removed 7 bases at V and 4 bases at J, with 23 bases between. CDR3 length equals 16 residues. As DNA, the CDR3 is TGCAGCGCCGACTCTCAATTGGGGGCCGTTTACAATGAGCAGTTCTTC. Residues: CSADSQLGAVYNEQFF.

The sample holds a few counts of this clone. CDR3 sequence: CASSQPTGTSGRNEQFF. The CDR3 bases are TGCGCCAGCAGCCAACCTACCGGGACTAGCGGCCGTAATGAGCAGTTCTTC. This chain connects TRBV4-1 to TRBJ2-1, with 11 bases aligning to TRBD2. The germline CDR1 and CDR2 sequences are MGHRA and YSYEKL. The length of the CDR3 is 17 residues. V was pared by 2 bases and J by 7 bases, with 10 bases of the junction left unmatched.

The gene calls are TRBV7-7 and TRBJ2-2; D is undetermined. The V end lost 1 base, the J end lost 1 base, and 4 bases lay between the germline ends. Looked up from germline, CDR1 is SSHAT and CDR2 is FNYEAQ (reference sequence). This CDR3 is 14 amino acids long. The chain's CDR3 is CASSLDRNTGELFF. Written as DNA, the CDR3 is TGTGCCAGCAGCTTAGATAGGAACACCGGGGAGCTGTTTTTT. Using reference TRBV7-7 and TRBJ2-2 for the parts outside the CDR3, the full variable domain is GAGVSQSPRYKVTKRGQDVTLRCDPISSHATLYWYQQALGQGPEFLTYFNYEAQPDKSGLPSDRFSAERPEGSISTLTIQRTEQRDSAMYRCASSLDRNTGELFFGEGSRLTVL.

The chain combines TRBV2 with TRBJ2-7; 10 bases are a match to TRBD1. The CDR3 runs to 14 residues. From germline, CDR1 is SNHLY and CDR2 FYNNEI. After removal of 8 bases from V and 5 bases from J, the junction contained 9 bases not matched to a gene. CDR3 in DNA: TGTGCCAGCCTGAAGAGGGACAGGGGCAACGAGCAGTACTTC. Its translation: CASLKRDRGNEQYF. Full variable domain (rest looked up from reference TRBV2 and TRBJ2-7): EPEVTQTPSHQVTQMGQEVILRCVPISNHLYFYWYRQILGQKVEFLVSFYNNEISEKSEIFDDQFSVERPDGSNFTLKIRSTKLEDSAMYFCASLKRDRGNEQYFGPGTRLTVT.

This clone was detected a few times. The rearrangement joins TRBV2 to TRBJ1-5; D unresolved. The CDR3 spans 11 residues. Germline CDR1 and CDR2: SNHLY and FYNNEI. Trimming cost V 6 bases and J 9 bases, with 9 bases left between them. CDR3 bases: TGTGCCAGCAGGATGGTGTGGCCCCAGCATTTT. It codes for CASRMVWPQHF.

The chain links TRBV2 to TRBJ1-5, with 7 bases fitting TRBD1. J gave up 4 bases and V 6 bases, and 6 bases lay outside the gene matches. The germline V gene encodes CDR1 SNHLY and CDR2 FYNNEI. This CDR3 has 14 amino acids. CDR3 in DNA: TGTGCCAGCAGCAACAGGGGCGAAAATCAGCCCCAGCATTTT. This codes for CASSNRGENQPQHF. The full variable domain, completed using reference TRBV2 and TRBJ1-5, is EPEVTQTPSHQVTQMGQEVILRCVPISNHLYFYWYRQILGQKVEFLVSFYNNEISEKSEIFDDQFSVERPDGSNFTLKIRSTKLEDSAMYFCASSNRGENQPQHFGDGTRLSIL.

The rearrangement links TRBV11-2 to TRBJ2-1; the D is unclear. Per germline, CDR1 SGHAT and CDR2 FQNNGV. This CDR3 has 14 residues. Trimming shortened V by 5 bases and J by 0 bases, and 8 bases separated the two germline ends. CDR3 amino acids: CASSSRRSYNEQFF. CDR3 nucleotide sequence: TGTGCCAGCAGCAGCAGGCGCTCCTACAATGAGCAGTTCTTC.

This chain uses TRBV29-1 with TRBJ2-2; the D gene could be TRBD1 or TRBD2 (5 bases each). Germline V gene sequence: CDR1 SQVTM, CDR2 ANQGSEA. Trimming took off 8 bases at V and 0 bases at J, with 19 bases between the two ends. CDR3 size: 16 residues. The CDR3 nucleotides read TGCAGCACCACGGGGCGTACAGGTTCGAACACCGGGGAGCTGTTTTTT. Protein product: CSTTGRTGSNTGELFF.

The chain carries TRBV4-1 and TRBJ2-4; 13 bases line up with TRBD2. With V trimmed by 3 bases and J by 3 bases, 8 bases remained unmatched. CDR1 is MGHRA, CDR2 YSYEKL, per germline. There are 18 residues in the CDR3. CDR3 region: CASSQRTSGSVGKNIQYF. CDR3 sequence (DNA): TGCGCCAGCAGCCAGAGGACTAGCGGGAGTGTTGGCAAAAACATTCAGTACTTC.

The chain couples TRBV7-3 to TRBJ2-1; D perhaps matches TRBD1 (5 bases). The CDR3 length is 13 residues. The V end lost 5 bases, the J end lost 7 bases, and 12 bases lay between the germline ends. Germline lookup yields CDR1 SGHTA and CDR2 FQGTGA. CDR3: CASSKKGENEQFF. CDR3 bases: TGTGCCAGCAGCAAAAAAGGGGAAAATGAGCAGTTCTTC.

The chain employs TRBV9 and TRBJ1-1; D is perhaps TRBD1 (5 bases). Looked up from germline, CDR1 is SGDLS and CDR2 is YYNGEE. CDR3 size: 14 residues. Trimming pared 3 bases from V and 6 bases from J, leaving 15 bases between. CDR3 DNA: TGTGCCAGCAGCGGGGGGTCGTTCAGGGCTGAAGCTTTCTTT. This sequence encodes CASSGGSFRAEAFF.

This clone was picked up a small number of times. V gene TRBV6-6 combines with J gene TRBJ2-7; 7 bases match TRBD2. V dropped 6 bases and J dropped 7; count of bases not matched to a gene: 12. CDR1 is MNHNY, CDR2 SVGAGI, per germline (reference sequence). CDR3 size: 14 residues. This CDR3 is CASSKGLEVGEQYF. Here the CDR3 DNA reads TGTGCCAGCAGCAAAGGACTAGAGGTGGGAGAGCAGTACTTC.

This clone has a handful of counts. This sequence joins TRBV10-3 and TRBJ2-7, with D perhaps being TRBD1 or TRBD2 (5 bases each). Trimming took 4 bases from V and 6 from J, leaving 7 bases between them. CDR3 length equals 11 residues. Germline-derived CDR1 and CDR2 are ENHRY and SYGVKD. The CDR3 loop is CAISGGSEQYF. The CDR3 DNA is TGTGCCATCAGTGGGGGGAGCGAGCAGTACTTC.

The rearrangement links TRBV18 to TRBJ1-1; no reliable D call. Per the germline V gene, CDR1 is KGHSH and CDR2 is LQKENI. V was shortened by 2 bases and J by 1 base, with 11 bases between the two germline ends. This CDR3 region has 15 residues. The CDR3 nucleotides are TGTGCCAGCTCACCAGGCCGAGGCGCGAACACTGAAGCTTTCTTT. Amino acids: CASSPGRGANTEAFF. Combining the CDR3 with reference TRBV18 and TRBJ1-1 gives the whole variable domain NAGVMQNPRHLVRRRGQEARLRCSPMKGHSHVYWYRQLPEEGLKFMVYLQKENIIDESGMPKERFSAEFPKEGPSILRIQQVVRGDSAAYFCASSPGRGANTEAFFGQGTRLTVV.

This clone was seen a handful of times. This chain connects TRBV30 to TRBJ1-5; 8 nucleotides agree with TRBD1. V trimming: 5 bases; J trimming: 2 bases; junction bases outside the gene matches: 8. The CDR3 is made up of 15 amino acids. Germline assignment: CDR1 GTSNPN and CDR2 SVGIG (reference sequence). CDR3 sequence reads: CAWGTQGAGNQPQHF. Here the CDR3 DNA reads TGTGCCTGGGGAACCCAGGGGGCTGGCAATCAGCCCCAGCATTTT. Complete variable domain (other parts from reference TRBV30 and TRBJ1-5): SQTIHQWPATLVQPVGSPLSLECTVEGTSNPNLYWYRQAAGRGLQLLFYSVGIGQISSEVPQNLSASRPQDRQFILSSKKLLLSDSGFYLCAWGTQGAGNQPQHFGDGTRLSIL.

This clone turned up a few times. The chain recombines TRBV11-2 with TRBJ2-7, with 7 bases matching TRBD2. There are 17 residues in the CDR3. The V segment lost 4 bases and the J segment 1 base; nucleotides outside the gene matches: 13. The germline V gene has CDR1 SGHAT and CDR2 FQNNGV. CDR3 bases: TGTGCCAGCAGCTCCATGGTGACTAGCCAAGTATCCTACGAGCAGTACTTC. It is translated as CASSSMVTSQVSYEQYF.

The chain employs TRBV7-2 and TRBJ1-2, with D possibly TRBD1 on 6 matching bases. The CDR3 sequence is 16 residues long. Between the trimmed V and J ends, which lost 2 bases and 7 bases, there was a span of 20 bases. Looked up from germline, CDR1 is SGHTA and CDR2 is FQGNSA. This chain's CDR3 is CASSLSASGVRGGYTF. The CDR3 DNA reads as TGTGCCAGCAGCTTAAGTGCGTCAGGGGTGAGAGGTGGCTACACCTTC.

This clone was counted a few times. V is TRBV13 and J is TRBJ2-7; 11 bases agree with TRBD2. Germline V gene sequence: CDR1 PRHDT, CDR2 FYEKMQ (reference sequence). This CDR3 has 16 residues. Losses at the gene ends were 5 bases for V and 5 bases for J; bases not matched to a gene: 11. As DNA, the CDR3 is TGTGCCAGCAGCCTCCGCCCTAGCGGGAGGTTGGACGAGCAGTACTTC. As protein: CASSLRPSGRLDEQYF.

V gene TRBV6-6 combines with J gene TRBJ2-7; 10 bases map to TRBD1. V shed 2 bases and J 6 bases; nucleotides not matched to a gene: 7. The CDR3 is 15 residues long. Germline CDR1 reads MNHNY; CDR2 reads SVGAGI (reference sequence). CDR3 DNA: TGTGCCAGCAGTTACGCCGGGACAGGGGTTTTCGAGCAGTACTTC. It is translated as CASSYAGTGVFEQYF.

This clone was counted a few times. The chain has TRBV20-1 and TRBJ2-3; D unresolved. Looked up from germline, CDR1 is DFQATT and CDR2 is SNEGSKA (reference sequence). The ends were cut back, 6 bases at V and 7 bases at J, with 11 bases in the middle. CDR3 length equals 11 residues. The CDR3 is CSAGSTYTQYF. DNA of the CDR3: TGCAGTGCGGGGTCGACTTATACGCAGTATTTT.

The chain is built from TRBV25-1 and TRBJ1-1, with 7 bases fitting TRBD1. V dropped 5 bases and J dropped 5; count of bases not matched to a gene: 5. The CDR3 extends over 13 amino acids. Germline-derived CDR1 and CDR2 are MGHDK and SYGVNS. The CDR3 loop reads CASSRQGRTEAFF. DNA of the CDR3: TGTGCCAGCAGTAGACAGGGTAGAACTGAAGCTTTCTTT.

This chain links TRBV7-2 with TRBJ2-1; no firm D call. Germline V gene data show CDR1 as SGHTA and CDR2 as FQGNSA. The CDR3 is 11 residues long. Trimming stripped 4 bases from V and 8 bases from J, with 6 bases between. The CDR3 DNA follows: TGTGCCAGCAGCTCTAGATATGAGCAGTTCTTC. Translating gives CASSSRYEQFF.

This clone turned up a few times. The chain joins TRBV7-8 to TRBJ2-1; 8 nucleotides match TRBD2. With V trimmed by 2 bases and J by 8 bases, 20 bases remained unmatched. The germline CDR1 and CDR2 sequences are SGHVS and FQNEAQ. CDR3 length: 19 residues. In DNA, the CDR3 is TGTGCCAGCAGCTTACGGCCCCTCCTACTAGCGGCAGATCGGGATGAGCAGTTCTTC. As protein: CASSLRPLLLAADRDEQFF.

The chain combines TRBV7-8 with TRBJ2-3; 7 bases are a match to TRBD1. CDR3 length: 15 amino acids. J gave up 4 bases and V 5 bases, and 9 bases lay outside the gene matches. Germline V gives CDR1 SGHVS, CDR2 FQNEAQ. The CDR3 loop is CASSPGRGLADTQYF. The CDR3 region has the DNA TGTGCCAGCAGCCCTGGAAGGGGGCTGGCAGATACGCAGTATTTT.

J is TRBJ2-5 and V is TRBV6-6; D remains ambiguous. The germline V gene has CDR1 MNHNY and CDR2 SVGAGI (reference sequence). The V and J ends lost 0 bases and 3 bases respectively, with 14 bases between them. The CDR3 is 16 amino acids. Here the CDR3 DNA reads TGTGCCAGCAGTTACTCGCGGAAATACAACGAAGAGACCCAGTACTTC. Its translation is CASSYSRKYNEETQYF.

This clone was counted between two and nine times. Relative to the germline gene, one junction end is altered; a read error may explain this. The rearrangement links TRBV14 to TRBJ2-3, with TRBD2 identical over 11 bases. Germline CDR1 and CDR2: SGHDN and FVKESK. The CDR3 is 12 residues long. As DNA, the CDR3 is TGTGCCAGCAGCCAGACCCGGGGACTAGCGGCCTTT. Translation: CASSQTRGLAAF.